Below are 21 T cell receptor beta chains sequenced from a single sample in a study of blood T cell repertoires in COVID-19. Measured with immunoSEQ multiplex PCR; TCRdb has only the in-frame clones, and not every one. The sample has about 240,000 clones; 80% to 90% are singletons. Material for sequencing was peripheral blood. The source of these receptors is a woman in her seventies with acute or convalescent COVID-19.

The CDR3 DNA is TGTGCCAGCAGCTTCGACGGAGCAACCGTAAGTGGCTACACCTTC. It encodes CASSFDGATVSGYTF. This sequence joins TRBV5-4 and TRBJ1-2; no firm D call. The V and J ends lost 2 bases and 7 bases respectively, with 18 bases between them. In germline, CDR1 is SGHNT, CDR2 YYREEE (reference sequence). The CDR3 length is 15 residues.

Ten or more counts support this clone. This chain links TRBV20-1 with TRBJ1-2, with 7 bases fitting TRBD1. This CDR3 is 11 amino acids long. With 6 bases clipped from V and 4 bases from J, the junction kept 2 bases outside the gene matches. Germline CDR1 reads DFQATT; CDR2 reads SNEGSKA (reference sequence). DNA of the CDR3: TGCAGTGCCTGGACAGGCTATGGCTACACCTTC. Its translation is CSAWTGYGYTF.

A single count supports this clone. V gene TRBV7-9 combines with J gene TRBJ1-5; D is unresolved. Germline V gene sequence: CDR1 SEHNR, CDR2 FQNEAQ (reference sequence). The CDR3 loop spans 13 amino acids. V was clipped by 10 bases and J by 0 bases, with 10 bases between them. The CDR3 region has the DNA TGTGCCACTACAGCAAATAGCAATCAGCCCCAGCATTTT. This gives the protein CATTANSNQPQHF.

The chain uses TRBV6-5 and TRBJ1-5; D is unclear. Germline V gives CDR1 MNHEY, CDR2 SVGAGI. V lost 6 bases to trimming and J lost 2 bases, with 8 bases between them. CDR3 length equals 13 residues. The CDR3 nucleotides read TGTGCCAGCAGCAAGCATGGCAATCAGCCCCAGCATTTT. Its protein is CASSKHGNQPQHF.

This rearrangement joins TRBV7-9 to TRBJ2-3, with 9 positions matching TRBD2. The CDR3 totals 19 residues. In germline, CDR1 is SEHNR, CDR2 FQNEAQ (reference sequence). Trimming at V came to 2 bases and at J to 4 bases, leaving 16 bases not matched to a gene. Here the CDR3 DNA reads TGTGCCAGCAGCTTAATGCGAGGCCGGCGGGGGGGCGAGGCAGATACGCAGTATTTT. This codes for CASSLMRGRRGGEADTQYF.

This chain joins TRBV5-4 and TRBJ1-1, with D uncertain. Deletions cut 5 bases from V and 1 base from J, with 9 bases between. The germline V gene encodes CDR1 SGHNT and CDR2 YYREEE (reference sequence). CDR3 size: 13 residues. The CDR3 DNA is TGTGCCAGCAGTGGACGGGGGAACACTGAAGCTTTCTTT. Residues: CASSGRGNTEAFF. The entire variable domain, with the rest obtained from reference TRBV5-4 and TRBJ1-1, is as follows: ETGVTQSPTHLIKTRGQQVTLRCSSQSGHNTVSWYQQALGQGPQFIFQYYREEENGRGNFPPRFSGLQFPNYSSELNVNALELDDSALYLCASSGRGNTEAFFGQGTRLTVV.

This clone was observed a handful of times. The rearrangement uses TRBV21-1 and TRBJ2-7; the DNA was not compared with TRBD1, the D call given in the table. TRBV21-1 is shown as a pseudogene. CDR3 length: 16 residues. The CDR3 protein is CASSKASAGAGYEQYF. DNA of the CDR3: TGTGCCAGCAGCAAAGCTTCGGCAGGGGCAGGATACGAGCAGTACTTC.

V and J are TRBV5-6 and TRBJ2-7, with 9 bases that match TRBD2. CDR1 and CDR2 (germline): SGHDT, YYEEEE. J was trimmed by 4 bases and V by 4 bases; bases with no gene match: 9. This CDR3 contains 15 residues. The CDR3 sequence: CASSLKRGALYEQYF. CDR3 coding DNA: TGTGCCAGCAGCCTGAAGCGGGGGGCCTTATACGAGCAGTACTTC. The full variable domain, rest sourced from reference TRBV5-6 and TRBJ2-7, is DAGVTQSPTHLIKTRGQQVTLRCSPKSGHDTVSWYQQALGQGPQFIFQYYEEEERQRGNFPDRFSGHQFPNYSSELNVNALLLGDSALYLCASSLKRGALYEQYFGPGTRLTVT.

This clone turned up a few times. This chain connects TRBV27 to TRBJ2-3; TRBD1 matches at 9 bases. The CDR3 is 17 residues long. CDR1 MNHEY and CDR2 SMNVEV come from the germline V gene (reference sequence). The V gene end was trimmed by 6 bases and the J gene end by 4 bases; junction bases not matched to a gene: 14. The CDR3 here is CASSRHPGTGIPDTQYF. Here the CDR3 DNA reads TGTGCCAGCAGCCGTCACCCCGGGACAGGGATCCCAGATACGCAGTATTTT.

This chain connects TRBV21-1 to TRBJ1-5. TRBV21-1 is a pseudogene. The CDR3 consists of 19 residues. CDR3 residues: CASSKGERPEVYSNQPQHF. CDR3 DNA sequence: TGTGCCAGCAGCAAAGGGGAGAGGCCGGAAGTCTATAGCAATCAGCCCCAGCATTTT.

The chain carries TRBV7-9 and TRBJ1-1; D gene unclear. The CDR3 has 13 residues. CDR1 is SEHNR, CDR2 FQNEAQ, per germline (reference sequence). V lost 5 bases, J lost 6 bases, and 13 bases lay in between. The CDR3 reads CASSGARRAEAFF. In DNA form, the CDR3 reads TGTGCCAGCAGCGGCGCAAGGAGGGCTGAAGCTTTCTTT.

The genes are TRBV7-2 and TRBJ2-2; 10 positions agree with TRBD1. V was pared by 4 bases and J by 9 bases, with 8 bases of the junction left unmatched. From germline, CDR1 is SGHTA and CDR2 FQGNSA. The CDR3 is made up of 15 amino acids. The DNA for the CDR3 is TGTGCCAGCAGCTCTCGGACAGGGGGAAGCCGGGAGCTGTTTTTT. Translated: CASSSRTGGSRELFF.

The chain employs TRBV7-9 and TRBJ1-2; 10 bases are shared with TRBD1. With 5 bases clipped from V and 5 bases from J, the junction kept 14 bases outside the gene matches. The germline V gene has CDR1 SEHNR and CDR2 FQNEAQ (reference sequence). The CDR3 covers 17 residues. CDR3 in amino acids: CASSPILGDRGLYGYTF. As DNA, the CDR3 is TGTGCCAGCAGCCCCATCCTCGGGGACAGGGGATTATATGGCTACACCTTC. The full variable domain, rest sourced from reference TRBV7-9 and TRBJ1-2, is DTGVSQNPRHKITKRGQNVTFRCDPISEHNRLYWYRQTLGQGPEFLTYFQNEAQLEKSRLLSDRFSAERPKGSFSTLEIQRTEQGDSAMYLCASSPILGDRGLYGYTFGSGTRLTVV.

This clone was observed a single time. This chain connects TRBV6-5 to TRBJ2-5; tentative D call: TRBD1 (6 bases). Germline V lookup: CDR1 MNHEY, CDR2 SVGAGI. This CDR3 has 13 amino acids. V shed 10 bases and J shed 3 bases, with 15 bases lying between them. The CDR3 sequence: CATAARDKETQYF. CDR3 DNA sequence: TGTGCCACCGCTGCACGGGACAAAGAGACCCAGTACTTC.

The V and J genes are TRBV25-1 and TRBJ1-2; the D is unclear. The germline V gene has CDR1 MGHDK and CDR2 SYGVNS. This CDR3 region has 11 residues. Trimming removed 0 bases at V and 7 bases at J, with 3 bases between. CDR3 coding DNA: TGTGCCAGCAGTGAATACCGTGGCTACACCTTC. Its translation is CASSEYRGYTF.

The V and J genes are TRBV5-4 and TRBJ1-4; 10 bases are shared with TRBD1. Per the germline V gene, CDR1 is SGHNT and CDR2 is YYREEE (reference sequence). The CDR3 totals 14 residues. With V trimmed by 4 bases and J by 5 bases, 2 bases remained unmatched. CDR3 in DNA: TGTGCCAGCAGCCAGGGACAGGGGAATGAAAAACTGTTTTTT. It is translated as CASSQGQGNEKLFF.

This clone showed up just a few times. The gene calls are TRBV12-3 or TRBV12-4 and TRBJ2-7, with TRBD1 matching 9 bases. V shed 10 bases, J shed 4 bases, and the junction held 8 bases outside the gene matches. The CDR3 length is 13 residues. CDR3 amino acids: CAISRTGVYEQYF. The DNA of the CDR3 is TGTGCCATCTCGCGGACAGGGGTATACGAGCAGTACTTC.

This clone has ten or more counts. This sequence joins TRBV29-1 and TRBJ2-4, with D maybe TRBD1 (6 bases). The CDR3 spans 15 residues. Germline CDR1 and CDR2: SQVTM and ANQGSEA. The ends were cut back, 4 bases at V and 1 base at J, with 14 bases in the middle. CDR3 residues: CSVGEQGKAKNIQYF. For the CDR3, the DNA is TGCAGCGTTGGCGAACAGGGTAAGGCCAAAAACATTCAGTACTTC.

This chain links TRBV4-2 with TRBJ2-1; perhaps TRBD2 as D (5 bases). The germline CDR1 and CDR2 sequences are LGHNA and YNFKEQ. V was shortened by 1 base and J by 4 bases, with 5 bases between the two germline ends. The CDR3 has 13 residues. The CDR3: CASSQGEYNEQFF. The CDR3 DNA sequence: TGTGCCAGCAGCCAAGGGGAGTACAATGAGCAGTTCTTC.

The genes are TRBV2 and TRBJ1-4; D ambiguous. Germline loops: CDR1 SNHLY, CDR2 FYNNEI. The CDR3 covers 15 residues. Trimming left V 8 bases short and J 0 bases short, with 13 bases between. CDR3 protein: CASCLDSSTNEKLFF. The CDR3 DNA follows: TGTGCCAGCTGCTTGGACTCATCAACTAATGAAAAACTGTTTTTT.

The CDR3 DNA reads as TGTGCCAGCAGCTTAATACAGACGAACACCGGGGAGCTGTTTTTT. Amino acid sequence: CASSLIQTNTGELFF. V gene TRBV11-1 combines with J gene TRBJ2-2, with unresolved D. V lost 2 bases to trimming and J lost 0 bases, with 7 bases between them. CDR3 length equals 15 residues. Germline CDR1 and CDR2: SGHAT and FQDESV (reference sequence).